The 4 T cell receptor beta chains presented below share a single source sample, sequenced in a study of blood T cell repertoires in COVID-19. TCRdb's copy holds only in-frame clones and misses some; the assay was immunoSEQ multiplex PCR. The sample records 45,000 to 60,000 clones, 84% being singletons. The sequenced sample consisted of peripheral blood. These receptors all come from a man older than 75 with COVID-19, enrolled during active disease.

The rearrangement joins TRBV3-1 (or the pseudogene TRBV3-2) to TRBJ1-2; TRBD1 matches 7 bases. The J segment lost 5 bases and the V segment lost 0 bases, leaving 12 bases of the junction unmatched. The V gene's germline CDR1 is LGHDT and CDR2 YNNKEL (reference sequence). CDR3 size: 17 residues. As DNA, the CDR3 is TGTGCCAGCAGCCAAGATCCCGGCGAGGGGGCGAGGTATGGCTACACCTTC. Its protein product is CASSQDPGEGARYGYTF.

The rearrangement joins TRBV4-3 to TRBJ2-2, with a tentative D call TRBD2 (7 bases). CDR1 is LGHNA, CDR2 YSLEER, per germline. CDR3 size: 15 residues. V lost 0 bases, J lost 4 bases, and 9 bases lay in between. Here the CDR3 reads CASSQEGGGTGELFF. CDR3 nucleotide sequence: TGCGCCAGCAGCCAAGAAGGGGGGGGCACCGGGGAGCTGTTTTTT.

The CDR3 loop reads CASSEPAGVANTGELFF. Written as DNA, the CDR3 is TGTGCCAGCAGTGAACCAGCGGGGGTTGCGAACACCGGGGAGCTGTTTTTT. V usage is TRBV2 and J usage is TRBJ2-2, with TRBD2 identical over 8 bases. Trimming took 2 bases from V and 0 from J; bases not matched to a gene: 5. CDR3 length: 17 amino acids. In germline, CDR1 is SNHLY, CDR2 FYNNEI.

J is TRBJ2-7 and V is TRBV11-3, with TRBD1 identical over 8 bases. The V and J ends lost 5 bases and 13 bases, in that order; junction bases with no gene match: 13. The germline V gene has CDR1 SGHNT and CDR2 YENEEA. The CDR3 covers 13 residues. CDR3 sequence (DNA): TGTGCCAGCAGCGGAGACGGGACAGGCAGGACCTACTTC. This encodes CASSGDGTGRTYF.